This TCR beta chain was observed in a study of STAT3 mutations in large granular lymphocyte leukemia. Study-wide context: Over half of T-LGLL patients had one or more immunosuppressive regimens.

Comment on this clone: Its target is not known.

Some clones are missing from TCRdb's copy, which holds only in-frame ones; the method was immunoSEQ multiplex PCR. The table lists roughly 3,500 clones, roughly 44% of them singletons. Germline CDR1 KGHSH, CDR2 LQKENI. The V gene end was trimmed by 8 bases and the J gene end by 8 bases; junction bases not matched to a gene: 8. The CDR3 has 13 residues. Study-level results: At least one immunodominant TCR beta clonotype appeared in every T-cell large granular lymphocyte leukemia patient. After therapy, about 35% of the 18 patients switched clonotypes, all new clones STAT3 wild type.

V and J are TRBV18 and TRBJ2-7; 11 bases agree with TRBD1. The source material was peripheral blood mononuclear cells. This sequence originates from a man aged 45-65 years with T-cell large granular lymphocyte leukemia. Some clones in this sample may be carry-over from other donors' samples. The DNA for the CDR3 is TGTGCCAGCCACCCGGGACAGGGGGTCAAGCAGTACTTC. This codes for CASHPGQGVKQYF.